Listed below are T cell receptor beta chains from one sample, sequenced in a study of blood T cell repertoires in COVID-19. Data came from immunoSEQ multiplex PCR; TCRdb stores just in-frame clones and leaves some out. The table has 50,000 to 65,000 clones, more than 55% seen once. The specimen sequenced was PBMCs or T cells enriched from blood (not recorded which). The source is a woman aged 60-75 years who had been exposed to COVID-19. Each CDR3 is given with its conserved first and last residue. D genes are given only for firm matches. Rows give clone size only sometimes, using once, few, many, or a class for an expanded clone.

cdr3_aa	cdr3_nt	v_call	j_call	clone_size	d_call
CASSLTYPGERTEAFF	TGTGCCAGCAGTCTTACATACCCAGGGGAACGCACTGAAGCTTTCTTT	TRBV6-6	TRBJ1-1	-	-
CSVRLAGGTTDTQYF	TGCAGCGTACGTCTAGCGGGAGGGACTACAGATACGCAGTATTTT	TRBV29-1	TRBJ2-3	once	TRBD2
CASSSGQGGETQYF	TGTGCCAGCAGTTCCGGACAGGGAGGAGAGACCCAGTACTTC	TRBV28	TRBJ2-5	few	TRBD1
CASSEEVWTDTQYF	TGTGCCAGCAGTGAGGAGGTTTGGACAGATACGCAGTATTTT	TRBV2	TRBJ2-3	-	-
CSVEVGNEQFF	TGCAGCGTTGAGGTCGGGAATGAGCAGTTCTTC	TRBV29-1	TRBJ2-1	-	-
CSAEDRRQYF	TGCAGCGCGGAGGACAGGAGGCAGTATTTT	TRBV29-1	TRBJ2-3	-	TRBD1
CAWSKFIGQGKGYEQYF	TGTGCCTGGAGTAAATTTATCGGACAGGGGAAAGGATACGAGCAGTACTTC	TRBV30	TRBJ2-7	once	TRBD1
CASSLRTGGEAFF	TGTGCCAGCAGTCTTCGGACAGGGGGCGAAGCTTTCTTT	TRBV28	TRBJ1-1	few	TRBD1
CASSSDRTGKSSYGYTF	TGTGCCAGCAGTTCCGACCGGACAGGGAAAAGTAGCTATGGCTACACCTTC	TRBV28	TRBJ1-2	-	TRBD1
CAISAEGYTEAFF	TGTGCCATCAGTGCCGAGGGCTACACTGAAGCTTTCTTT	TRBV10-3	TRBJ1-1	-	-
CASRDSGGEKLFF	TGTGCCAGCAGGGATTCCGGGGGTGAAAAACTGTTTTTT	TRBV2	TRBJ1-4	-	-
CASSPLGTGNSPLHF	TGCGCCAGCAGCCCATTGGGGACAGGGAACTCACCCCTCCACTTT	TRBV5-1	TRBJ1-6	few	TRBD1
CASSKDTLDGNTIYF	TGTGCCAGTAGTAAGGACACCTTAGACGGAAACACCATATATTTT	TRBV19	TRBJ1-3	-	-
CASSYRGTDTQYF	TGTGCCAGCAGCTACAGGGGCACAGATACGCAGTATTTT	TRBV13	TRBJ2-3	-	-
CAISERGGQETQYF	TGTGCCATCAGTGAGCGGGGGGGCCAAGAGACCCAGTACTTC	TRBV10-3	TRBJ2-5	-	TRBD2
CASSPRGAYEQYF	TGTGCCAGTAGTCCTCGGGGTGCCTACGAGCAGTACTTC	TRBV19	TRBJ2-7	-	-
CASSQGTGAGRNTIYF	TGTGCCAGCAGCCAGGGGACAGGGGCCGGGAGAAACACCATATATTTT	TRBV4-2	TRBJ1-3	few	TRBD1
CASSRGDQPQHF	TGTGCCAGCAGCAGAGGAGATCAGCCCCAGCATTTT	TRBV3-1/TRBV3-2	TRBJ1-5	-	-
CASSLGTSADTQYF	TGTGCCAGCAGCTTAGGGACTAGCGCAGATACGCAGTATTTT	TRBV7-3	TRBJ2-3	few	TRBD2
CASSLLTSGTLGSYNEQFF	TGTGCCAGCAGCTTATTGACTAGCGGGACGCTGGGGTCCTACAATGAGCAGTTCTTC	TRBV7-2	TRBJ2-1	-	TRBD2
CASSPSGTGGTPEQFF	TGTGCCAGCAGTCCATCCGGGACAGGGGGGACGCCTGAGCAGTTCTTC	TRBV28	TRBJ2-1	-	TRBD1
CATKREGETEAFF	TGTGCCACCAAACGGGAGGGGGAGACTGAAGCTTTCTTT	TRBV13	TRBJ1-1	once	-
CATYISGANVLTF	TGTGCCACTTACATCTCTGGGGCCAACGTCCTGACTTTC	TRBV10-3	TRBJ2-6	-	-